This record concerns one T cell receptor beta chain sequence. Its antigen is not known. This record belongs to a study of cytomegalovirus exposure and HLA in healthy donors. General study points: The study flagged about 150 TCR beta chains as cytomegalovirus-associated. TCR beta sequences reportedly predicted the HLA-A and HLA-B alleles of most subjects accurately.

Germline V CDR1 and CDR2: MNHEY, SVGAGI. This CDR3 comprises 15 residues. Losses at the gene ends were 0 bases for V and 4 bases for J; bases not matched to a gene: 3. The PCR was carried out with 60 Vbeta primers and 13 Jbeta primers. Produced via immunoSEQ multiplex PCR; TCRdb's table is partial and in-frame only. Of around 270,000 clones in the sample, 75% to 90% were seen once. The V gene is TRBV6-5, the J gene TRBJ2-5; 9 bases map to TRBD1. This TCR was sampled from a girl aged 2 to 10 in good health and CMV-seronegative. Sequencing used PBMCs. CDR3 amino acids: CASSYSGQGIETQYF. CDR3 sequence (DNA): TGTGCCAGCAGTTACTCTGGACAGGGGATAGAGACCCAGTACTTC.